These 9 T cell receptor beta chains share one sample of origin, sequenced in a study of cytomegalovirus exposure and HLA in healthy donors. PCR amplification relied on 60 Vbeta primers (plus 13 Jbeta primers). TCRdb's copy holds only in-frame clones and misses some; the assay was immunoSEQ multiplex PCR. This listing includes roughly 35,000 clones. Sequencing was done on a sample of PBMCs. The receptors were gathered from a woman aged 40-49 years in good health and CMV-seropositive.

The gene calls are TRBV28 and TRBJ1-5; 7 bases are a match to TRBD1. CDR3 length equals 15 residues. V lost 2 bases to trimming and J lost 7 bases; unmatched junction nucleotides: 8. Germline V lookup: CDR1 MDHEN, CDR2 SYDVKM. CDR3 protein: CASSLPDRVGQPQHF. Written as DNA, the CDR3 is TGTGCCAGCAGTTTACCCGACAGGGTCGGGCAGCCCCAGCATTTT.

The V gene is TRBV2, the J gene TRBJ2-7; 9 nucleotides align to TRBD1. CDR1 and CDR2 (germline): SNHLY, FYNNEI. The ends lost 6 bases at V and 1 base at J; junction bases unmatched: 7. This CDR3 comprises 15 residues. CDR3 sequence (DNA): TGTGCCAGCAGACCCGACAGGGGGGGTTCCTACGAGCAGTACTTC. As protein: CASRPDRGGSYEQYF.

The chain has TRBV18 and TRBJ2-7; 7 bases match TRBD1. The CDR3 loop spans 16 amino acids. Germline V gives CDR1 KGHSH, CDR2 LQKENI. The trim removed 3 bases at V and 3 bases at J, leaving 11 bases unmatched. Here the CDR3 DNA reads TGTGCCAGCTCACCTCAGGACCAACAGGGGATCTACGAGCAGTACTTC. Translating it yields CASSPQDQQGIYEQYF. The variable domain in full, completed from reference TRBV18 and TRBJ2-7, reads NAGVMQNPRHLVRRRGQEARLRCSPMKGHSHVYWYRQLPEEGLKFMVYLQKENIIDESGMPKERFSAEFPKEGPSILRIQQVVRGDSAAYFCASSPQDQQGIYEQYFGPGTRLTVT.

As concerns this clone: Mismatch with germline at one junction end may stem from a read error. This chain connects TRBV7-8 to TRBJ2-7; 10 nucleotides align to TRBD2. The CDR3 totals 14 residues. Germline V gene sequence: CDR1 SGHVS, CDR2 FQNEAQ. CDR3 in amino acids: CASSLAGEIGEQYF. In DNA, the CDR3 is TGTGCCAGCAGCCTAGCGGGAGAAATTGGGGAGCAGTACTTC.

The chain combines TRBV11-2 with TRBJ1-1; a weak D match, TRBD1 (6 bases). CDR1 and CDR2 from the germline V gene are SGHAT and FQNNGV. The CDR3 consists of 13 residues. V lost 4 bases, J lost 3 bases, and 9 bases lay in between. CDR3 nucleotide sequence: TGTGCCAGCAGCTATTGGGGGCACACTGAAGCTTTCTTT. It encodes CASSYWGHTEAFF.

The chain recombines TRBV5-5 with TRBJ2-2, with D perhaps TRBD1 (5 bases). Germline V gene data show CDR1 as SGHKS and CDR2 as YYEKEE (reference sequence). The CDR3 is 14 residues long. Trimming stripped 3 bases from V and 3 bases from J, with 9 bases between. This CDR3 is CASSYAGYTGELFF. CDR3 nucleotides: TGTGCCAGCAGCTATGCAGGGTACACCGGGGAGCTGTTTTTT.

The J gene is TRBJ2-5, the V gene TRBV7-3, with D possibly TRBD2 on 6 matching bases. This CDR3 region has 16 residues. The ends were cut back, 5 bases at V and 4 bases at J, with 20 bases in the middle. Germline CDR1 and CDR2: SGHTA and FQGTGA. The CDR3 sequence: CASSLSMRGSGETQYF. The CDR3 DNA follows: TGTGCCAGCAGCCTTTCTATGCGGGGATCCGGAGAGACCCAGTACTTC.

The V call is TRBV2, the J call TRBJ1-5; 7 bases are shared with TRBD1. The CDR3 extends over 15 amino acids. Trimming took 9 bases from V and 0 from J; bases not matched to a gene: 8. Germline-derived CDR1 and CDR2 are SNHLY and FYNNEI. The CDR3 DNA reads as TGTGCCAGTCGTAACAGGGGATATAGCAATCAGCCCCAGCATTTT. It yields the protein CASRNRGYSNQPQHF.

This chain uses TRBV7-2 with TRBJ2-7, with 10 bases fitting TRBD1. Germline V gene lookup returns CDR1 SGHTA and CDR2 FQGNSA. Unmatched junction bases numbered 4, after V lost 0 bases and J lost 5 bases. This CDR3 is 15 amino acids long. This CDR3 is CASSLARQGANEQYF. The DNA for the CDR3 is TGTGCCAGCAGCTTAGCTCGACAGGGGGCCAACGAGCAGTACTTC.